This TCR beta chain was captured by sequencing in a study of T cells in Graves' hyperthyroidism and ophthalmopathy. V lost 3 bases and J lost 6; bases outside the gene matches: 19. There are 19 residues in the CDR3. Germline CDR1 reads KGHSH; CDR2 reads LQKENI. It was RNA transcripts that yielded the amplified TCR beta CDR3 regions. The study used the HTBI primer set for a first-round RT-PCR of the TCR CDR3. TCRdb analysed the multiplex PCR reads with MiXCR anew, one entry per CDR3 protein. The table includes around 420,000 distinct CDR3 sequences, 15% to 19% detected once. This TCR came from a woman aged 18-30 years with Graves' hyperthyroidism. Sequenced: blood. J is TRBJ2-2 and V is TRBV18, with 7 bases that match TRBD2. The DNA of the CDR3 is TGTGCCAGCTCACCGCAAGGATCCACAGTCGGGGGACTATCCGGGGAGCTGTTTTTT. As protein: CASSPQGSTVGGLSGELFF.